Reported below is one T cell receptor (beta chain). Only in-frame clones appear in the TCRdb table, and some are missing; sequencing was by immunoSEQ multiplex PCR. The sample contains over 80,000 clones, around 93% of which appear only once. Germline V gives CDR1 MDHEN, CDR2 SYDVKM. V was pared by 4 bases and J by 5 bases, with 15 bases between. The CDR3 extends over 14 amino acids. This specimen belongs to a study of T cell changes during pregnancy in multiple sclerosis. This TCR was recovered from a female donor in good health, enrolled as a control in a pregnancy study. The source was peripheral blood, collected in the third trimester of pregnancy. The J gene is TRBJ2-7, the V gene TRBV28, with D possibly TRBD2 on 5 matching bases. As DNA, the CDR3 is TGTGCCAGCAGTTCTGAAGCACTAGGAGACGAGCAGTACTTC. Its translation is CASSSEALGDEQYF.